This TCR beta chain was captured in a study of T-cell memory formation after mild COVID-19. This clonotype was detected only a few times. The germline CDR1 and CDR2 sequences are SGDLS and YYNGEE. V was shortened by 4 bases and J by 6 bases, with 20 bases between the two germline ends. The CDR3 covers 16 residues. TCRdb recomputed calls from the 5' RACE reads with MiXCR, one row per CDR3 protein. The sample records roughly 600,000 distinct CDR3 sequences, 18% being singletons. The sequenced sample was PBMCs or a T cell subset sorted from them (not recorded which). This sequence joins TRBV9 and TRBJ2-1; a possible D gene is TRBD1 (7 bases). The clonotype comes from an adult woman who had mild COVID-19 (a few samples of this study predate the infection). Cell type and time point are not known. DNA for the CDR3: TGTGCCAGCAGCCTGGGCAGGGGGGTCGTAGGCAATGAGCAGTTCTTC. Its protein product is CASSLGRGVVGNEQFF.